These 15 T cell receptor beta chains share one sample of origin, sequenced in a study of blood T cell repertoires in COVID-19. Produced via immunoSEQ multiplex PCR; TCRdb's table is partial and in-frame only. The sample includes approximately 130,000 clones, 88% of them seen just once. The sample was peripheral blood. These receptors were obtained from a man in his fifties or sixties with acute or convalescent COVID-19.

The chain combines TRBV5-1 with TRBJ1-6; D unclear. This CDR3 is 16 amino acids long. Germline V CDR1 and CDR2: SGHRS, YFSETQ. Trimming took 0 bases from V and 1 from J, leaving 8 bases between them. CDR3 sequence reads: CASSLGGGSYNSPLHF. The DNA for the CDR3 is TGCGCCAGCAGCTTGGGGGGAGGATCCTATAATTCACCCCTCCACTTT. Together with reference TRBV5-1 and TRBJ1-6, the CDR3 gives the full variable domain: KAGVTQTPRYLIKTRGQQVTLSCSPISGHRSVSWYQQTPGQGLQFLFEYFSETQRNKGNFPGRFSGRQFSNSRSEMNVSTLELGDSALYLCASSLGGGSYNSPLHFGNGTRLTVT.

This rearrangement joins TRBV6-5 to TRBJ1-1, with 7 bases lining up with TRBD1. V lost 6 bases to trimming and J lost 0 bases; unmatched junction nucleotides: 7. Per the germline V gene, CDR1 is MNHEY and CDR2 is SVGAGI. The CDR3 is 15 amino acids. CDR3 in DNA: TGTGCCAGCAGCCTGACAGGGAACATGAACACTGAAGCTTTCTTT. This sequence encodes CASSLTGNMNTEAFF.

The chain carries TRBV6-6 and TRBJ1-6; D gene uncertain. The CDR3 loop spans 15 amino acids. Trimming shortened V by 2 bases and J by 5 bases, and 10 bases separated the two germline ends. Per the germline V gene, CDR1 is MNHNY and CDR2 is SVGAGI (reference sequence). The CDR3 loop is CASSYTAGNNSPLHF. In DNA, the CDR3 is TGTGCCAGCAGTTACACCGCAGGCAATAATTCACCCCTCCACTTT.

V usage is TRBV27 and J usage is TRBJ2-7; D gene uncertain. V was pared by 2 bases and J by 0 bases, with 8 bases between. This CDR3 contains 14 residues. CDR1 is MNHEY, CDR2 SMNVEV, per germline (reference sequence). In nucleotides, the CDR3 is TGTGCCAGCAGTTTAGAGGAGAGCTCCTACGAGCAGTACTTC. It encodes CASSLEESSYEQYF.

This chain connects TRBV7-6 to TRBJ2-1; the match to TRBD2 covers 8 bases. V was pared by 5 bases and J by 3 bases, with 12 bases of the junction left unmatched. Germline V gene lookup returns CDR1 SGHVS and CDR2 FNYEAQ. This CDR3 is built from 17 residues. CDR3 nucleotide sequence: TGTGCCAGCAGCCCGACGCTAGCGGGTGAATTCTACAATGAGCAGTTCTTC. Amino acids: CASSPTLAGEFYNEQFF.

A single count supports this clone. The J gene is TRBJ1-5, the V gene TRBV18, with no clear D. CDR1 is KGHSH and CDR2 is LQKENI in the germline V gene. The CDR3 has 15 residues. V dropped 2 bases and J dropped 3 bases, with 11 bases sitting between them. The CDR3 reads CASSPGSTTNQPQHF. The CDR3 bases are TGTGCCAGCTCACCAGGGTCCACTACCAATCAGCCCCAGCATTTT. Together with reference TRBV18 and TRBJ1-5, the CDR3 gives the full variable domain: NAGVMQNPRHLVRRRGQEARLRCSPMKGHSHVYWYRQLPEEGLKFMVYLQKENIIDESGMPKERFSAEFPKEGPSILRIQQVVRGDSAAYFCASSPGSTTNQPQHFGDGTRLSIL.

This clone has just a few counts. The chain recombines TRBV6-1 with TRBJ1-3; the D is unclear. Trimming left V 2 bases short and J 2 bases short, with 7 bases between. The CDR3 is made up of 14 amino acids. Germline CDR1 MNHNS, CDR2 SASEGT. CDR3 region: CASSELGTGNTIYF. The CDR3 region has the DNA TGTGCCAGCAGTGAACTGGGCACTGGAAACACCATATATTTT.

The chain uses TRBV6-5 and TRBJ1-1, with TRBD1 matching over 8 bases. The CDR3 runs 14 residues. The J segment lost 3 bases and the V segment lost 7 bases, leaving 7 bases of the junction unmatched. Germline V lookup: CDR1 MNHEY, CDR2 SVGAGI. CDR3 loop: CASTLDRVYTEAFF. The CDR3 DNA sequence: TGTGCCAGCACATTGGACAGGGTTTACACTGAAGCTTTCTTT.

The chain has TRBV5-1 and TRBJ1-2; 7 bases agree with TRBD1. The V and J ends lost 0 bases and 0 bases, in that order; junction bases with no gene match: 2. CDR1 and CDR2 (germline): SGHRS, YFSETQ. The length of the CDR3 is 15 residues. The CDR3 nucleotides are TGCGCCAGCAGCTTGGGGGGACAGACTAACTATGGCTACACCTTC. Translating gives CASSLGGQTNYGYTF. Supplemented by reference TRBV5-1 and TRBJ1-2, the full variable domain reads KAGVTQTPRYLIKTRGQQVTLSCSPISGHRSVSWYQQTPGQGLQFLFEYFSETQRNKGNFPGRFSGRQFSNSRSEMNVSTLELGDSALYLCASSLGGQTNYGYTFGSGTRLTVV.

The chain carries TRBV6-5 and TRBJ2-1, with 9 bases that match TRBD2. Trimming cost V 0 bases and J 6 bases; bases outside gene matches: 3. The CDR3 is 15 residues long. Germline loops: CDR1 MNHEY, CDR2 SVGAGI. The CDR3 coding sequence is TGTGCCAGCAGTTACTCCGGGACTAGCTCCAATGAGCAGTTCTTC. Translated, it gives CASSYSGTSSNEQFF.

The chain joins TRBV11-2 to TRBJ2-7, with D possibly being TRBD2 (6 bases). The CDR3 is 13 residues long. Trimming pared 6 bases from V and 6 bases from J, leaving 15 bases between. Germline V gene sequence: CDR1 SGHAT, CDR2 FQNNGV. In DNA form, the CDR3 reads TGTGCCAGCAGACTAGCAGACTTAGGCGAGCAGTACTTC. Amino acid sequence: CASRLADLGEQYF.

The CDR3 DNA reads as TGTGCCAGCAGCCGAGGACTAGCGGGAGGTTTGCGTGAGCAGTTCTTC. It codes for CASSRGLAGGLREQFF. The rearrangement uses TRBV6-2 or TRBV6-3 and TRBJ2-1, with 14 bases fitting TRBD2. Germline V gene data show CDR1 as MNHEY and CDR2 as SVGEGT. The V and J ends lost 6 bases and 9 bases, in that order; junction bases with no gene match: 10. The CDR3 is made up of 16 amino acids.

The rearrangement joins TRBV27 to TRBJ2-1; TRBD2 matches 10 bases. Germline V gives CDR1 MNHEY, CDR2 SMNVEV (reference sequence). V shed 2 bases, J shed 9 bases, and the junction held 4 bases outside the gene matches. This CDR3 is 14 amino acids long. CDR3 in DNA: TGTGCCAGCAGTTTACTAGCGGGAGTTGGTGAGCAGTTCTTC. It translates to CASSLLAGVGEQFF.

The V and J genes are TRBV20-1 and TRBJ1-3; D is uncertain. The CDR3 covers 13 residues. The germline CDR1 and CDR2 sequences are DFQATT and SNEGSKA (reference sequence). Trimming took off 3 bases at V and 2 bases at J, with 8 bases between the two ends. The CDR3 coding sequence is TGCAGTGCTAGTATACAAGCTGGAAACACCATATATTTT. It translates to CSASIQAGNTIYF.

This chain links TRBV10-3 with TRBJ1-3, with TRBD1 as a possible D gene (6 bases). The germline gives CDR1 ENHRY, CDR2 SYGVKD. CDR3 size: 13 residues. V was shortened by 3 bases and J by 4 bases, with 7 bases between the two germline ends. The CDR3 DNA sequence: TGTGCCATCAGTGAACAGGGAGGAAACACCATATATTTT. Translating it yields CAISEQGGNTIYF.